The clone carrying this T cell receptor beta chain was observed many times. Antigen specificity is unknown. Stability of Graves' hyperthyroidism was defined as absent ophthalmopathy progression within 18 months. The diagnoses drew upon clinical symptoms, serum thyroxine and TRAb, thyroid ultrasound and orbital computed tomography. The data were taken from a study of T cells in Graves' hyperthyroidism and ophthalmopathy. Looking at the study overall: Once the initial diagnosis was made, peripheral blood was obtained before any treatment. Regarding the study as a whole: Most thyroid clonotypes that were expanded above 0.001 also turned up in blood.

The investigators amplified TCR beta CDR3 regions from RNA transcripts. HTBI primers drove first-round RT-PCR of the TCR CDR3. In TCRdb, the multiplex PCR reads were re-called with MiXCR into one record per CDR3 protein. The sample holds fewer than 400,000 distinct CDR3 sequences, approximately 15% seen once. The CDR3 consists of 15 residues. CDR1 MDHEN and CDR2 SYDVKM come from the germline V gene. The V and J ends lost 3 bases and 5 bases respectively, with 15 bases between them. This TCR derives from a man younger than 40 with Graves' hyperthyroidism. What was sequenced was blood. The genes are TRBV28 and TRBJ2-3; D unresolved. The CDR3 sequence: CASSLGNRAGDTQYF. CDR3 coding DNA: TGTGCCAGCAGTTTGGGTAATAGGGCCGGAGATACGCAGTATTTT.